This TCR beta chain was captured by sequencing in a study of T cell repertoires in aging, cancer and after chemotherapy. This clonotype was detected ten times or more. What it binds is not known. TCR beta rearrangements were amplified from peripheral blood genomic DNA. General study findings and limits: Healthy donors lost TCR diversity with age mainly through richness, cancer patients through richness and evenness.

Rearranged V-D-J TRB sequences were amplified with a mixed TRB-A/B primer pool. In TCRdb, the multiplex PCR reads were re-called with MiXCR into one record per CDR3 protein. The sample carries around 12,000 distinct CDR3 sequences, around 20% recorded once. The V end lost 4 bases, the J end lost 3 bases, and 10 bases lay between the germline ends. This CDR3 has 13 residues. From germline, CDR1 is GTSNPN and CDR2 SVGIG (reference sequence). The sequencing input was blood. The chain has TRBV30 and TRBJ1-5; D is unresolved. This TCR came from a human donor in good health. The CDR3 region has the DNA TGTGCCTGGACTCCGGGCTACAATCAGCCCCAGCATTTT. It yields the protein CAWTPGYNQPQHF.